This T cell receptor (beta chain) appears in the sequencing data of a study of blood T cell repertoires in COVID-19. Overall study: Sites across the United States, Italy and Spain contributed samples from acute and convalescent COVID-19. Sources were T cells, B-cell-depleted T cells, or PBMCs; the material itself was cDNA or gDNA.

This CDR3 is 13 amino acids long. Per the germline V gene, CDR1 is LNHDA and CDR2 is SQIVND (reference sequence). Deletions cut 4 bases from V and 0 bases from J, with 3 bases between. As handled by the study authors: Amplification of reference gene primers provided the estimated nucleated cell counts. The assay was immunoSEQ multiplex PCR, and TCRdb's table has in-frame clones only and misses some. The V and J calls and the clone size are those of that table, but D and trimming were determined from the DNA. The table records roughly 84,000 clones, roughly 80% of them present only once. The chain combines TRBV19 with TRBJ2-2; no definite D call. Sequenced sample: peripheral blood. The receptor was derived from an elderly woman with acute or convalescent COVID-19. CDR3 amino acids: CASSNTNTGELFF. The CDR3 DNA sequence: TGTGCCAGTAGTAACACGAACACCGGGGAGCTGTTTTTT.